This is a list of T cell receptor beta chains from one sample in a study of shared T cell receptors in the human thymus. Profiling relied on immunoSEQ multiplex PCR, and the TCRdb table lists in-frame clones only, not all of them. The sample has some 640,000 clones; about 89% are singletons. These sequences were also reported in another study, on human thymus T cells.

Material for sequencing was thymocytes. These receptors were taken from a boy under three years old with a congenital heart defect. Both conserved end residues are part of each CDR3. Each record gives: CDR3 length, clone size, V gene, D gene, J gene, CDR3 protein, CDR3 DNA. D genes are given only for firm matches. The listing skips clone size in some rows; elsewhere it reads once, few, many or a size class.

>15|NA|TRBV7-9|NA|TRBJ2-7
CASSAGAGGKYEQYF
TGTGCCAGCAGCGCCGGGGCCGGGGGAAAATACGAGCAGTACTTC
>13|NA|TRBV25-1|NA|TRBJ1-4
CASSERDDEKLFF
TGTGCCAGCAGTGAACGGGATGATGAAAAACTGTTTTTT
>17|NA|TRBV27|TRBD2|TRBJ2-2
CASSTCNRTSGNGELFF
TGTGCCAGCAGTACCTGCAATCGGACTAGCGGGAACGGGGAGCTGTTTTTT
>13|NA|TRBV7-9|NA|TRBJ2-7
CASSPHEPYEQYF
TGTGCCAGCAGCCCCCATGAGCCCTACGAGCAGTACTTC
>14|NA|TRBV7-8|NA|TRBJ2-7
CASSFDLGSYEQYF
TGTGCCAGCAGCTTTGACCTAGGTTCCTACGAGCAGTACTTC
>14|NA|TRBV5-1|NA|TRBJ2-1
CASSLASGYNEQFF
TGCGCCAGCAGCTTGGCCTCGGGCTACAATGAGCAGTTCTTC
>16|NA|TRBV4-3|TRBD1|TRBJ1-5
CASSHDADRGNQPQHF
TGCGCCAGCAGCCATGATGCGGACAGGGGAAATCAGCCCCAGCATTTT
>17|NA|TRBV4-2|TRBD2|TRBJ2-3
CASSQVLAGGRVDTQYF
TGTGCCAGCAGCCAAGTTCTAGCGGGGGGGCGGGTAGATACGCAGTATTTT
>15|once|TRBV5-6|TRBD1|TRBJ2-3
CASSPSTGSADTQYF
TGTGCCAGCAGCCCCTCGACAGGGTCCGCAGATACGCAGTATTTT
>11|NA|TRBV28|NA|TRBJ2-1
CASTVLREQFF
TGTGCCAGCACCGTTTTGCGCGAGCAGTTCTTC
>16|NA|TRBV15|TRBD1|TRBJ2-2
CATSKAGTGVTGELFF
TGTGCCACCAGCAAAGCCGGGACAGGGGTCACCGGGGAGCTGTTTTTT
>16|NA|TRBV13|TRBD1|TRBJ2-1
CASSSGQAKIYNEQFF
TGTGCCAGCAGCTCGGGACAGGCAAAAATATACAATGAGCAGTTCTTC
>15|NA|TRBV6-5|NA|TRBJ2-7
CASSPGSASSYEQYF
TGTGCCAGCAGCCCCGGCAGCGCTAGCTCCTACGAGCAGTACTTC
>15|NA|TRBV5-4|TRBD1|TRBJ2-7
CASSYRDRVFNEQYF
TGTGCCAGCAGCTACCGGGACAGGGTCTTCAACGAGCAGTACTTC
>13|NA|TRBV5-5|NA|TRBJ1-5
CASSPTSHQPQHF
TGTGCCAGCAGCCCCACATCCCATCAGCCCCAGCATTTT
>14|NA|TRBV5-1|TRBD2|TRBJ2-7
CASSLLAGESEQYF
TGCGCCAGCAGCTTACTAGCGGGAGAAAGCGAGCAGTACTTC
>13|NA|TRBV5-6|NA|TRBJ2-7
CASSLSRSYEQYF
TGTGCCAGCAGCTTGTCCCGTTCCTACGAGCAGTACTTC
>14|NA|TRBV6-5|TRBD2|TRBJ2-3
CASSYGGGRDTQYF
TGTGCCAGCAGTTACGGGGGGGGACGGGATACGCAGTATTTT
>17|NA|TRBV4-1|TRBD1|TRBJ2-5
CASSQDLRGQWGETQYF
TGCGCCAGCAGCCAAGATTTAAGGGGGCAGTGGGGGGAGACCCAGTACTTC
>14|NA|TRBV5-6|TRBD2|TRBJ2-7
CASSCGLAGDGQYF
TGTGCCAGCAGCTGTGGGCTAGCGGGAGACGGGCAGTACTTC
>15|NA|TRBV5-1|TRBD2|TRBJ2-5
CASSSTGTSVETQYF
TGCGCCAGCAGCTCTACCGGGACTAGCGTCGAGACCCAGTACTTC
>15|NA|TRBV2|TRBD1|TRBJ2-1
CASSLDRGTYNEQFF
TGTGCCAGCAGTCTCGACAGGGGAACCTACAATGAGCAGTTCTTC
>15|few|TRBV7-9|NA|TRBJ1-3
CASSSEDSSGNTIYF
TGTGCCAGCAGCTCCGAGGACAGCTCTGGAAACACCATATATTTT